This TCR beta chain was sequenced in a study of PD-1 blockade in classical Hodgkin lymphoma. Time point described: cycle 4 day 1 (C4D1), after more than 5 weeks of nivolumab. Patients all relapsed after autologous stem cell transplantation, and there was variation in brentuximab vedotin exposure. Here immunoSEQ multiplex PCR was the method, and the copy in TCRdb shows in-frame clones only, minus some. The sample carries about 32,000 clones, roughly four fifths recorded once. Germline V lookup: CDR1 SEHNR, CDR2 FQNEAQ (reference sequence). The CDR3 is 15 residues long. Trimming shortened V by 4 bases and J by 0 bases, and 13 bases separated the two germline ends.

This receptor was identified in a human donor with classical Hodgkin lymphoma. The source was peripheral blood mononuclear cells (PBMCs), collected before the fourth cycle of nivolumab. This sequence joins TRBV7-9 and TRBJ2-7, with TRBD1 as a possible D gene (6 bases). The CDR3 region is CASSSWDTNSYEQYF. Here the CDR3 DNA reads TGTGCCAGCAGCTCCTGGGACACTAACTCCTACGAGCAGTACTTC.